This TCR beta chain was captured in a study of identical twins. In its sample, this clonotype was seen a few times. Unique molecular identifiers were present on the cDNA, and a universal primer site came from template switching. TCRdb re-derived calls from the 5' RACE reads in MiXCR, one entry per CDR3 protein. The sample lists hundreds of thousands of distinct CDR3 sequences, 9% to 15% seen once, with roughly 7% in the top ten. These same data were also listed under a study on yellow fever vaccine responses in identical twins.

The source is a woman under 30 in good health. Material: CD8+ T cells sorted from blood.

CDR3 nucleotides: TGTGCCACCAGCAGAGAAGGCGGGCCCACCGGGGAGCTGTTTTTT. Protein: CATSREGGPTGELFF. The chain uses TRBV15 and TRBJ2-2; D might be TRBD2 (5 bases). This CDR3 has 15 residues. CDR1 is LNHNV, CDR2 YYDKDF, per germline (reference sequence). Trimming removed 0 bases at V and 4 bases at J, with 9 bases between.